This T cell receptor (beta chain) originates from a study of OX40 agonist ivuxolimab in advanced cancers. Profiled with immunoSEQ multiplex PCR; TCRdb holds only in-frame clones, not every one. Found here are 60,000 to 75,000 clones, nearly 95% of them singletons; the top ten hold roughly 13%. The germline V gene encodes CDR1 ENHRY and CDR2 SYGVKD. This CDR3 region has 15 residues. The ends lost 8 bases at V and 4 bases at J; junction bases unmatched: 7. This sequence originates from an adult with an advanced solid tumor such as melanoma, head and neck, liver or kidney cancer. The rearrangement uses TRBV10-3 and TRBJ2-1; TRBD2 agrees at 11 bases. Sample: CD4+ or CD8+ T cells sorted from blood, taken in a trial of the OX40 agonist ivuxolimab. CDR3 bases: TGTGCCATCGAGGTCGGGACTAGCGGATACAATGAGCAGTTCTTC. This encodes CAIEVGTSGYNEQFF.